The 31 T cell receptor beta chains given below trace back to one sample, sequenced in a study of blood T cell repertoires in COVID-19. Here immunoSEQ multiplex PCR was the method, and the copy in TCRdb shows in-frame clones only, minus some. The table lists a few hundred thousand clones, less than 90% of them singletons, with approximately 2% in the top ten. Sequencing was done on a sample of peripheral blood. These receptors were taken from a man aged 25-45 years with active or convalescent COVID-19.

This clone was observed once. This chain uses TRBV2 with TRBJ1-2, with 8 bases matching TRBD1. CDR3 size: 19 residues. Trimming removed 5 bases from V and 0 bases from J; junction bases left unmatched: 17. Germline-derived CDR1 and CDR2 are SNHLY and FYNNEI. As DNA, the CDR3 is TGTGCCAGCAGTCACTTCCGAGCCGGGACAGGAATTCCTAACTATGGCTACACCTTC. Encoded protein: CASSHFRAGTGIPNYGYTF.

The chain joins TRBV5-6 to TRBJ2-1; D call uncertain. Germline lookup yields CDR1 SGHDT and CDR2 YYEEEE. V was shortened by 0 bases and J by 5 bases, with 15 bases between the two germline ends. CDR3 length: 16 amino acids. In nucleotides, the CDR3 is TGTGCCAGCAGCTTGGGCATGCTACTTCCCCACAATGAGCAGTTCTTC. This gives the protein CASSLGMLLPHNEQFF.

The chain has TRBV11-3 and TRBJ1-1, with unresolved D. The germline V gene has CDR1 SGHNT and CDR2 YENEEA. The length of the CDR3 is 15 residues. The germline V and J ends were trimmed by 4 bases and 3 bases, with 15 bases remaining between them. CDR3: CASSSNSLRDTEAFF. Written as DNA, the CDR3 is TGTGCCAGCAGCTCTAACAGCCTCCGTGACACTGAAGCTTTCTTT.

V and J are TRBV9 and TRBJ2-3, with 9 bases lining up with TRBD2. CDR1 is SGDLS and CDR2 is YYNGEE in the germline V gene. The trim removed 0 bases at V and 4 bases at J, leaving 6 bases unmatched. This CDR3 comprises 16 residues. The CDR3 reads CASSVAGLAEADTQYF. In DNA, the CDR3 is TGTGCCAGCAGCGTAGCGGGACTAGCCGAGGCAGATACGCAGTATTTT.

V gene TRBV19 combines with J gene TRBJ2-7; 8 bases fit TRBD2. The germline V gene encodes CDR1 LNHDA and CDR2 SQIVND (reference sequence). This CDR3 is 14 amino acids long. J gave up 7 bases and V 6 bases, and 11 bases lay outside the gene matches. Here the CDR3 DNA reads TGTGCCAGTAGCCCTACCGGGGGGGCTTTGGAGCAGTACTTC. Translation: CASSPTGGALEQYF.

The J gene is TRBJ2-1, the V gene TRBV13; TRBD2 is a possible D gene (6 bases). The CDR3 is 18 amino acids. Trimming took 0 bases from V and 0 from J, leaving 15 bases between them. Germline CDR1 and CDR2: PRHDT and FYEKMQ (reference sequence). CDR3 sequence: CASSLGSVVGGSYNEQFF. CDR3 DNA: TGTGCCAGCAGCTTAGGATCGGTGGTCGGGGGCTCCTACAATGAGCAGTTCTTC.

This clone was observed a few times. The rearrangement links TRBV4-2 to TRBJ2-5, with D possibly matching TRBD1 (5 bases). CDR3 length equals 15 residues. Deletions cut 0 bases from V and 2 bases from J, with 10 bases between. Germline CDR1 is LGHNA and CDR2 is YNFKEQ. The CDR3 loop reads CASSQDWQGQETQYF. The DNA for the CDR3 is TGTGCCAGCAGCCAAGATTGGCAGGGACAAGAGACCCAGTACTTC.

The chain links TRBV5-1 to TRBJ1-1; the D is unclear. The CDR3 runs to 17 residues. Trimming removed 0 bases at V and 0 bases at J, with 15 bases between. Germline V lookup: CDR1 SGHRS, CDR2 YFSETQ. CDR3 in amino acids: CASSLVPHRRVNTEAFF. In DNA, the CDR3 is TGCGCCAGCAGCTTGGTTCCTCACCGGAGAGTGAACACTGAAGCTTTCTTT.

The chain links TRBV10-3 to TRBJ1-1; no firm D call. The CDR3 runs to 12 residues. Deletions cut 2 bases from V and 2 bases from J, with 3 bases between. Per the germline V gene, CDR1 is ENHRY and CDR2 is SYGVKD. In DNA form, the CDR3 reads TGTGCCATCAGTGAGGGCAACACTGAAGCTTTCTTT. It is translated as CAISEGNTEAFF.

Written as DNA, the CDR3 is TGTGCCAGCGCCCAAGGGGGCGTTTCGCCCCAGCATTTT. Translated: CASAQGGVSPQHF. J is TRBJ1-5 and V is TRBV7-2, with 7 bases matching TRBD1. The CDR3 consists of 13 residues. V lost 8 bases, J lost 9 bases, and 10 bases stayed unmatched. Germline assignment: CDR1 SGHTA and CDR2 FQGNSA.

The count of this clone is one. This chain joins TRBV23-1 and TRBJ1-1, with D unresolved. TRBV23-1 is an open reading frame whose function is uncertain. The V end was cut by 7 bases, the J end by 4 bases, with 16 bases between. The CDR3 covers 14 residues. The DNA for the CDR3 is TGCGCCAGCAATAACCCCCGGGTTCCCACTGAAGCTTTCTTT. Translating gives CASNNPRVPTEAFF.

This chain uses TRBV7-9 with TRBJ1-3; D possibly corresponds to TRBD1 (6 bases). The V and J ends lost 5 bases and 4 bases respectively, with 15 bases between them. CDR1 is SEHNR and CDR2 is FQNEAQ in the germline V gene (reference sequence). The CDR3 consists of 15 residues. Here the CDR3 reads CASSGNTGYGNTIYF. CDR3 bases: TGTGCCAGCAGCGGGAATACAGGGTACGGAAACACCATATATTTT.

V is TRBV10-3 and J is TRBJ2-5, with 9 bases identical to TRBD1. Trimming took 6 bases from V and 4 from J; bases not matched to a gene: 12. This CDR3 has 16 amino acids. Germline CDR1 ENHRY, CDR2 SYGVKD. CDR3 sequence: CAISGGGQGYGETQYF. The CDR3 coding sequence is TGTGCCATCAGCGGGGGAGGACAGGGGTACGGAGAGACCCAGTACTTC.

This clone was detected only a few times. The rearrangement joins TRBV6-6 to TRBJ1-5, with TRBD1 matching over 7 bases. CDR1 and CDR2 (germline): MNHNY, SVGAGI (reference sequence). V shed 6 bases and J 1 base; nucleotides not matched to a gene: 6. The CDR3 is 15 residues long. In DNA form, the CDR3 reads TGTGCCAGCAGGATGGACAGGACAAGCAATCAGCCCCAGCATTTT. As protein: CASRMDRTSNQPQHF.

The chain has TRBV7-2 and TRBJ1-2; 9 nucleotides match TRBD1. CDR3 length: 18 residues. Germline V gives CDR1 SGHTA, CDR2 FQGNSA. Germline trimming cut 4 bases from V and 6 bases from J; bases unmatched to any gene: 18. CDR3 DNA sequence: TGTGCCAGCAGCTCGGCGACAGGGGGTACCCGCGTGAAGAATGGCTACACCTTC. This codes for CASSSATGGTRVKNGYTF. Together with reference TRBV7-2 and TRBJ1-2, the CDR3 gives the full variable domain: GAGVSQSPSNKVTEKGKDVELRCDPISGHTALYWYRQSLGQGLEFLIYFQGNSAPDKSGLPSDRFSAERTGGSVSTLTIQRTQQEDSAVYLCASSSATGGTRVKNGYTFGSGTRLTVV.

This chain joins TRBV7-2 and TRBJ2-3, with D hard to call. V dropped 5 bases and J dropped 2 bases, with 14 bases sitting between them. Germline CDR1 and CDR2: SGHTA and FQGNSA. The CDR3 covers 15 residues. CDR3 nucleotides: TGTGCCAGCAGCCCAACAATTACAATCACAGATACGCAGTATTTT. Its translation is CASSPTITITDTQYF.

This rearrangement joins TRBV6-4 to TRBJ1-3, with D possibly being TRBD1 (6 bases). The V gene's germline CDR1 is MRHNA and CDR2 SNTAGT. The V end lost 4 bases, the J end lost 4 bases, and 11 bases lay between the germline ends. CDR3 length: 14 residues. The CDR3 nucleotides are TGTGCCAGCAGTGGAACAGGGTTAGGAAACACCATATATTTT. As protein: CASSGTGLGNTIYF.

As to this clone: The identical CDR3 is also encoded by other nucleotide sequences in the sample. This rearrangement joins TRBV5-1 to TRBJ1-5; D gene ambiguous. Trimming pared 0 bases from V and 4 bases from J, leaving 5 bases between. This CDR3 has 13 residues. Germline assignment: CDR1 SGHRS and CDR2 YFSETQ. The CDR3 sequence is CASSLAENQPQHF. The CDR3 nucleotides are TGCGCCAGCAGCTTGGCCGAGAATCAGCCCCAGCATTTT.

This chain uses TRBV6-2 or TRBV6-3 with TRBJ1-4; weak D call: TRBD1 (6 bases). V lost 5 bases, J lost 8 bases, and 15 bases lay in between. This CDR3 has 14 amino acids. Germline V gives CDR1 MNHEY, CDR2 SVGEGT. The CDR3: CASSTTGSWEKLFF. CDR3 bases: TGTGCCAGCAGTACTACAGGGTCGTGGGAAAAACTGTTTTTT.

The J gene is TRBJ2-3, the V gene TRBV5-1, with TRBD2 as a possible D gene (7 bases). Germline V gene data show CDR1 as SGHRS and CDR2 as YFSETQ. The CDR3 is 16 amino acids. With 0 bases removed from V and 2 bases from J, the gap between germline ends came to 13 bases. For the CDR3, the DNA is TGCGCCAGCAGCTTGGTTAAGGGGGGGGACACAGATACGCAGTATTTT. Protein sequence: CASSLVKGGDTDTQYF. The whole variable domain, remainder taken from reference TRBV5-1 and TRBJ2-3, is KAGVTQTPRYLIKTRGQQVTLSCSPISGHRSVSWYQQTPGQGLQFLFEYFSETQRNKGNFPGRFSGRQFSNSRSEMNVSTLELGDSALYLCASSLVKGGDTDTQYFGPGTRLTVL.

This rearrangement joins TRBV7-9 to TRBJ1-4; maybe TRBD1 (6 bases). Germline V gene sequence: CDR1 SEHNR, CDR2 FQNEAQ (reference sequence). This CDR3 has 14 amino acids. The ends were cut back, 5 bases at V and 8 bases at J, with 15 bases in the middle. The DNA of the CDR3 is TGTGCCAGCAGCCGCTCAGGGGCAGGAGAAAAACTGTTTTTT. It yields the protein CASSRSGAGEKLFF.

The genes are TRBV18 and TRBJ2-7, with 9 bases identical to TRBD1. This CDR3 contains 16 residues. Germline loops: CDR1 KGHSH, CDR2 LQKENI. Trimming took 1 base from V and 3 from J; bases not matched to a gene: 7. The CDR3 region has the DNA TGTGCCAGCTCACCACTTCCCACAGGGGGCTTCTACGAGCAGTACTTC. It codes for CASSPLPTGGFYEQYF.

The chain carries TRBV15 and TRBJ2-3, with D unresolved. V shed 0 bases and J shed 0 bases, with 7 bases lying between them. Germline CDR1 and CDR2: LNHNV and YYDKDF (reference sequence). The length of the CDR3 is 15 residues. CDR3 DNA sequence: TGTGCCACCAGCAGAGAGGGCAGAAGCACAGATACGCAGTATTTT. This codes for CATSREGRSTDTQYF.

The V and J genes are TRBV6-1 and TRBJ2-2; TRBD1 is a possible D gene (5 bases). From germline, CDR1 is MNHNS and CDR2 SASEGT. The CDR3 has 15 amino acids. Trimming cost V 2 bases and J 5 bases, with 12 bases left between them. The CDR3 sequence is CASSELWQGTGELFF. CDR3 bases: TGTGCCAGCAGTGAACTGTGGCAGGGTACCGGGGAGCTGTTTTTT.

The V and J genes are TRBV2 and TRBJ2-1; 9 nucleotides match TRBD2. Germline loops: CDR1 SNHLY, CDR2 FYNNEI. V lost 8 bases and J lost 4; bases outside the gene matches: 6. The CDR3 sequence is 14 residues long. In DNA form, the CDR3 reads TGTGCCAGCGGGGTAGCGGGGGCTTACAATGAGCAGTTCTTC. As protein: CASGVAGAYNEQFF.

As for this clone: Different DNA sequences within this sample yield the same CDR3. The chain uses TRBV5-1 and TRBJ1-1; D not resolved. V was cut by 5 bases and J by 2 bases, with 13 bases left in between. The CDR3 extends over 14 amino acids. From germline, CDR1 is SGHRS and CDR2 YFSETQ. CDR3 nucleotides: TGCGCCAGCAGTCCAGGAGGCCGTAACACTGAAGCTTTCTTT. Encoded protein: CASSPGGRNTEAFF.

The CDR3 DNA sequence: TGTGCCAGTACAGTGAACCGATACTCTGGAAACACCATATATTTT. Protein: CASTVNRYSGNTIYF. The rearrangement joins TRBV19 to TRBJ1-3; D unclear. Germline CDR1 LNHDA, CDR2 SQIVND (reference sequence). This CDR3 is 15 amino acids long. Trimming shortened V by 7 bases and J by 0 bases, and 13 bases separated the two germline ends.

The chain joins TRBV2 to TRBJ1-1; TRBD1 is a possible D gene (6 bases). Germline V CDR1 and CDR2: SNHLY, FYNNEI. V lost 1 base to trimming and J lost 6 bases, with 12 bases between them. CDR3 length: 14 residues. The CDR3 sequence is CASSEGTQGAEAFF. The CDR3 nucleotides are TGTGCCAGCAGTGAAGGGACACAGGGCGCTGAAGCTTTCTTT.

The chain carries TRBV9 and TRBJ2-2, with D perhaps TRBD1 (6 bases). The V gene's germline CDR1 is SGDLS and CDR2 YYNGEE. V lost 0 bases to trimming and J lost 4 bases, with 19 bases between them. The CDR3 is 18 amino acids. CDR3 bases: TGTGCCAGCAGCGTAGCCCCCGGCCCCGACAGGACCACCGGGGAGCTGTTTTTT. Translating it yields CASSVAPGPDRTTGELFF.

The chain joins TRBV4-2 to TRBJ1-2, with 7 bases aligning to TRBD1. With 3 bases clipped from V and 7 bases from J, the junction kept 14 bases outside the gene matches. Germline V gene lookup returns CDR1 LGHNA and CDR2 YNFKEQ. This CDR3 comprises 16 residues. Written as DNA, the CDR3 is TGTGCCAGCAGCCACGAGCTTAACAGGGGCGAAGGTGGCTACACCTTC. It specifies CASSHELNRGEGGYTF.

The chain joins TRBV18 to TRBJ1-5; no firm D call. Germline V gene sequence: CDR1 KGHSH, CDR2 LQKENI. V was clipped by 4 bases and J by 7 bases, with 17 bases between them. There are 15 residues in the CDR3. As DNA, the CDR3 is TGTGCCAGCTCACTCGAGGGTTTGACCGGACAGCCCCAGCATTTT. Protein: CASSLEGLTGQPQHF.